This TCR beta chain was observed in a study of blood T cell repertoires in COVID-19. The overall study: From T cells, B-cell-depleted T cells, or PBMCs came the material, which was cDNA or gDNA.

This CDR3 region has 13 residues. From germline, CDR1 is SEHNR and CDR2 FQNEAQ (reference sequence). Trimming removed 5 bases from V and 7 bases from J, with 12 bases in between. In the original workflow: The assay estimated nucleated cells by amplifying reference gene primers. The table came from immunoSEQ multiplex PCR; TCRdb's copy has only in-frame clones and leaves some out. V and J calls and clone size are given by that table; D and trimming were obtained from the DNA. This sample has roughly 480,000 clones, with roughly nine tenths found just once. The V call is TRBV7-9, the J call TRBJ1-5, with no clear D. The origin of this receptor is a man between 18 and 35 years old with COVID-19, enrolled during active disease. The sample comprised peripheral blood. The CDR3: CASSRLAGQPQHF. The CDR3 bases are TGTGCCAGCAGCCGACTGGCGGGCCAGCCCCAGCATTTT.